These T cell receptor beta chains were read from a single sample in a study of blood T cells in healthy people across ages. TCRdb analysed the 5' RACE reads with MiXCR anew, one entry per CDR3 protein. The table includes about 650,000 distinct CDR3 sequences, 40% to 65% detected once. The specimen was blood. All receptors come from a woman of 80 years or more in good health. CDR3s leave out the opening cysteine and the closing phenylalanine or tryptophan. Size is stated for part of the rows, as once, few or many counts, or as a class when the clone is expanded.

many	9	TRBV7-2	ASSLYGRQY
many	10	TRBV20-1	SARLADNEQF
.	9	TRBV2	ASSEKGGYT
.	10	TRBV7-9	ASSLADSTQY
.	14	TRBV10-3	AISEVPSTVNTEAF
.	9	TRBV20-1	STDRSYEQY
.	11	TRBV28	ASSSKRDGELF
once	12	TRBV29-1	SVDGAVSYNEQF
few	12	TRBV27	ASSLAIGLDEQF
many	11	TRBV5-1	ASSFRGTDTQY
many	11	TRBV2	ASNRDNWNEQF
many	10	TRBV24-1	ATSGLAGEQY
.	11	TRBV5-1	ASSVLNTGELF
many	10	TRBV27	ASSHGYGEQY
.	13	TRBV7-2	ASSSTKTGSYEQY
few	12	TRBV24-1	ATSDVTGGNEQF
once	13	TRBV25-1	ASSDPQGSYNEQF
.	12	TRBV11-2	ASSFTGLYNEQF
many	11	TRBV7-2	ASSLQITGTQY
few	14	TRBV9	ASSGGLADFTDTQY
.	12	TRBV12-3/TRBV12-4	ASRKTGGSGELF
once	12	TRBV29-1	SVEHSAWRETRY
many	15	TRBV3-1	ASSLWGRGALPNEQF
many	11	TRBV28	ASRQPSTDTQY
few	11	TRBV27	ASSGGPNQPQH
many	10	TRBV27	ASSFSGQSQF
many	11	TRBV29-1	SVEERPYNEQF
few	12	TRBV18	ASSRQGDISEAF
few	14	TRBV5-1	ASSSSPQGIDTEAF
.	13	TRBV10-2	ASSVGGRGGYEQY
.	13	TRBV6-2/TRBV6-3	AKRPQSSLIYEQY
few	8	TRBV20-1	SASYNEQY
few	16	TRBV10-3	AISETPGGVWGNQPQH
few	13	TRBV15	ATSRGETSVNEQY
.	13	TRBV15	ATSRRAGRVETQY
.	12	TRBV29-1	SVEVRGIYNEQF
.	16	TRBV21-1	ASSFRLAGDGFYNEQF
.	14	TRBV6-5	ASSYKSQGAYHEQF
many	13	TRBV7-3	ASSLMGPVSSEQF
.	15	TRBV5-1	ASSGGLAGGLADTQY
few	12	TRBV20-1	SARGSDGKETQY
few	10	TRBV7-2	ASSHLRLQAF
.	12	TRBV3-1	ASSQEGQFYEQY
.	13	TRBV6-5	ASSYSPTGGDEQF
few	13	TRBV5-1	ASSLASSGYNEQY
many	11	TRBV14	ASSPSVGYIQY
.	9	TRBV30	AWSVRREQF
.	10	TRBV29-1	SVEGQTDTQY
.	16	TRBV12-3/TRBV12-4	AGSLPLRAGGSADTQY
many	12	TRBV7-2	ASSPRGGVYGYT
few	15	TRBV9	ASSAGQPILTNEKLF
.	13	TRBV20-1	SATTETRANYGYT
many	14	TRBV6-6	ASRHTGGTNTDTQY